This T cell receptor (beta chain) was captured in a study of cytomegalovirus exposure and HLA in healthy donors. Study-wide findings and caveats: A reported reduction in N-insertions relative to the approximately 600-donor mean was seen in an Asian-associated ancestry cluster in a later analysis.

CDR1 and CDR2 from the germline V gene are SGHTA and FQGNSA. The CDR3 is made up of 14 amino acids. V was clipped by 5 bases and J by 4 bases; unmatched bases: 5. As for this clone: Its target is unknown.

It was with 60 Vbeta and 13 Jbeta primers that the PCR ran. Using immunoSEQ multiplex PCR, the repertoire was profiled, and TCRdb retains in-frame clones only, with some absent. In the table there are some 180,000 clones, 77% of which are singletons. This sequence originates from a woman aged 55-70 years in good health and CMV-seropositive. V usage is TRBV7-2 and J usage is TRBJ2-3; TRBD1 matches at 8 bases. Sequencing input: PBMCs. The CDR3 loop is CASSLAGGADTQYF. The CDR3 DNA reads as TGTGCCAGCAGCCTTGCAGGGGGCGCAGATACGCAGTATTTT.